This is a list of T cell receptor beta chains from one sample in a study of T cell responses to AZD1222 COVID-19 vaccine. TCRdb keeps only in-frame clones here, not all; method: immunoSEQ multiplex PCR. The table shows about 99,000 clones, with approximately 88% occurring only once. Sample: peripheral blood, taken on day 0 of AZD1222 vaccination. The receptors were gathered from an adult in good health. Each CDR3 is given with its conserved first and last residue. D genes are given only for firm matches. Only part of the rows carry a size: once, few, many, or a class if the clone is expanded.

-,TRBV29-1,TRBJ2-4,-,CSVAPEGGNIQYF,TGCAGCGTTGCGCCAGAAGGGGGAAACATTCAGTACTTC
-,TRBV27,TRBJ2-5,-,CASSLGQEETQYF,TGTGCCAGCAGTTTGGGGCAGGAAGAGACCCAGTACTTC
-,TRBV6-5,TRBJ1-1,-,CASGSWNTEAFF,TGTGCCAGCGGTTCCTGGAACACTGAAGCTTTCTTT
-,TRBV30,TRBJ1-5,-,CAWRIPSAGQPQHF,TGTGCCTGGAGGATCCCTTCCGCGGGTCAGCCCCAGCATTTT
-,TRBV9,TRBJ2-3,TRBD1,CASSVGTATDTQYF,TGTGCCAGCAGCGTCGGGACAGCCACAGATACGCAGTATTTT
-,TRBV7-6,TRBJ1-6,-,CASSPDRASLSSYNSPLHF,TGTGCCAGCAGCCCAGACAGAGCGTCTCTGAGCTCCTATAATTCACCCCTCCACTTT
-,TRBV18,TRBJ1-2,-,CASSPTVQGINYGYTF,TGTGCCAGCTCACCCACGGTACAGGGAATTAACTATGGCTACACCTTC
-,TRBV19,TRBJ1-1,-,CASHQGLTEAFF,TGTGCCAGCCATCAGGGACTCACTGAAGCTTTCTTT
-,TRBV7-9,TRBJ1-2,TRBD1,CASSLQGARGYTF,TGTGCCAGCAGCTTGCAGGGGGCGCGAGGCTACACCTTC
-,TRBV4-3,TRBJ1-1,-,CASSQAPRISVDTEAFF,TGCGCCAGCAGCCAAGCCCCCCGTATATCTGTGGACACTGAAGCTTTCTTT
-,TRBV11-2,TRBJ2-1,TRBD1,CASSFRGWEQFF,TGTGCCAGCAGCTTCAGGGGGTGGGAGCAGTTCTTC
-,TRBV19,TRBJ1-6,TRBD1,CASRTGSNSPLHF,TGTGCCAGCAGGACAGGTTCCAATTCACCCCTCCACTTT
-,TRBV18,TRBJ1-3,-,CASSPAQYSGNTIYF,TGTGCCAGCTCACCAGCGCAATACTCTGGAAACACCATATATTTT
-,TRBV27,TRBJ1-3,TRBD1,CASSLYRGPGNTIYF,TGTGCCAGCAGTTTGTATAGGGGGCCTGGAAACACCATATATTTT
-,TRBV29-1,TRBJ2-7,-,CSVGSTYEQYF,TGCAGCGTTGGCTCAACATACGAGCAGTACTTC
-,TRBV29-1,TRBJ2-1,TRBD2,CSVDSGRGVAYNEQFF,TGCAGCGTTGACTCGGGACGGGGGGTCGCCTACAATGAGCAGTTCTTC
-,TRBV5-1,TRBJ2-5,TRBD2,CASSLGLAGWSEETQYF,TGCGCCAGCAGCTTGGGACTAGCGGGATGGAGTGAAGAGACCCAGTACTTC
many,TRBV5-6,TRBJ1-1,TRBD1,CASSPTGALNTEAFF,TGTGCCAGCAGCCCGACAGGGGCCTTGAACACTGAAGCTTTCTTT
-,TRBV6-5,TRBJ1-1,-,CASSYLGDEAFF,TGTGCCAGCAGTTACTTGGGAGATGAAGCTTTCTTT
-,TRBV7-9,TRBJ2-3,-,CASSLDLTSTDTQYF,TGTGCCAGCAGCTTAGATTTAACTAGCACAGATACGCAGTATTTT
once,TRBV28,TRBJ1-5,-,CASSLLGRYSNQPQHF,TGTGCCAGCAGTTTACTGGGACGATATAGCAATCAGCCCCAGCATTTT
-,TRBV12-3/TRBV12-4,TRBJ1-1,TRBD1,CASSGDRGWEAFF,TGTGCCAGCAGCGGAGACAGGGGGTGGGAAGCTTTCTTT
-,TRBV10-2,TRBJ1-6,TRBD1,CASTGQVDSPLHF,TGCGCCAGCACTGGACAGGTTGATTCACCCCTCCACTTT
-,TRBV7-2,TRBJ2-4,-,CASSLAGSLAKNIQYF,TGTGCCAGCAGCTTAGCTGGCAGCCTAGCCAAAAACATTCAGTACTTC
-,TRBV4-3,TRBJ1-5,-,CASSQDNNQPQHF,TGCGCCAGCAGCCAAGATAACAATCAGCCCCAGCATTTT
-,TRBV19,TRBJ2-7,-,CASSIGGGNRAYEQYF,TGTGCCAGTAGTATAGGAGGTGGGAACAGGGCCTACGAGCAGTACTTC
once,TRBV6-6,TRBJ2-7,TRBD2,CASQLAWAYEQYF,TGTGCCAGCCAACTAGCGTGGGCCTACGAGCAGTACTTC
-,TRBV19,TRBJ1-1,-,CASGNLFPGSTEAFF,TGTGCCAGTGGGAATCTCTTCCCCGGGAGCACTGAAGCTTTCTTT
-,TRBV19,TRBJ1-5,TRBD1,CASSDRGRRLQPQHF,TGTGCCAGTAGTGACAGGGGGCGAAGGTTGCAGCCCCAGCATTTT
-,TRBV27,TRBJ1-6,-,CASSFKTSSPLHF,TGTGCCAGCAGTTTCAAAACTTCTTCACCCCTCCACTTT
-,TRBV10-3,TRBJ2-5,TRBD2,CAISLAGGPTETQYF,TGTGCCATCAGCTTAGCGGGAGGGCCAACGGAGACCCAGTACTTC
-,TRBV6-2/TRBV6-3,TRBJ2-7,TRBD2,CASSRQGTSGDYEQYF,TGTGCCAGCAGCCGACAGGGGACTAGCGGGGACTACGAGCAGTACTTC
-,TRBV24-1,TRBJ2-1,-,CATGDSPTYNEQFF,TGTGCCACCGGAGACAGTCCAACTTACAATGAGCAGTTCTTC
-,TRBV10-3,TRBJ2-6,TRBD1,CAINPDREIFSGANVLTF,TGTGCCATCAACCCGGACAGGGAAATATTCTCTGGGGCCAACGTCCTGACTTTC
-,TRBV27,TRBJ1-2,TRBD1,CASSLSSWTGNGYTF,TGTGCCAGCAGTTTATCTTCATGGACAGGGAATGGCTACACCTTC
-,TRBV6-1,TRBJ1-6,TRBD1,CASSDRDRDSYNSPLHF,TGTGCCAGCAGTGACCGGGACAGGGACTCCTATAATTCACCCCTCCACTTT
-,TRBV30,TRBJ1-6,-,CAWSEVRGGNSPLHF,TGTGCCTGGAGTGAGGTCAGGGGAGGCAATTCACCCCTCCACTTT
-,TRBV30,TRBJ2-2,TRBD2,CATTSGTGELFF,TGTGCCACTACTAGCGGCACCGGGGAGCTGTTTTTT
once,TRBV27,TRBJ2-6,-,CASSFWAGANVLTF,TGTGCCAGCAGTTTTTGGGCTGGGGCCAACGTCCTGACTTTC
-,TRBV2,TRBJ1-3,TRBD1,CASYGTGDSGNTIYF,TGTGCCAGCTACGGGACAGGAGACTCTGGAAACACCATATATTTT
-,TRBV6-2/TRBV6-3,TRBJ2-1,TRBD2,CASSWRLAGLNEQFF,TGTGCCAGCAGTTGGAGACTAGCGGGGCTCAATGAGCAGTTCTTC
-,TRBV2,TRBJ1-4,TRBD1,CASSLRQGPNEKLFF,TGTGCCAGCAGCCTAAGACAGGGGCCTAATGAAAAACTGTTTTTT